This T cell receptor (beta chain) was documented in a study of blood T cell repertoires in COVID-19. Study at large: Nucleic acid was either cDNA or gDNA, and it came from T cells, B-cell-depleted T cells, or PBMCs.

Per the germline V gene, CDR1 is MNHEY and CDR2 is SVGAGI. V was pared by 4 bases and J by 1 base, with 11 bases between. The CDR3 is 14 residues long. In the original processing: Estimation of nucleated cell counts relied on the amplification of reference gene primers. Clones were sequenced by immunoSEQ multiplex PCR, and TCRdb holds only the in-frame ones, with some missing. For V, J and clone size, that table is used; D and trimming come from the DNA. The sample consists of 250,000 to 300,000 clones, 88% of them appearing once. Sample: peripheral blood. V usage is TRBV6-5 and J usage is TRBJ2-7; weak D call: TRBD1 (6 bases). This TCR was sampled from a woman in her 40s who had recovered from COVID-19. CDR3 protein: CASSWGHGSYEQYF. The CDR3 nucleotides are TGTGCCAGCAGTTGGGGGCACGGATCCTACGAGCAGTACTTC.